Below, one TCR beta chain is given with its context. Other nucleotide sequences from this sample produce the same CDR3. This CDR3 is built from 16 residues. Germline V gene data show CDR1 as MRHNA and CDR2 as SNTAGT. J lost 0 bases, V lost 0 bases, and 1 base had no gene match. The data are from a study of blood T cell repertoires in COVID-19. Looking at the study overall: The analysed material was cDNA or gDNA that came from T cells, B-cell-depleted T cells, or PBMCs.

Adults between roughly 18 and 95 years of age took part from more than 20 US areas. Clinical history reported by participants formed the basis on which cohorts were assigned. How the authors handled the data: Amplification with reference gene primers provided the estimates of nucleated cell counts. TCRdb's table, derived via immunoSEQ multiplex PCR, lists solely in-frame clones and lacks some. The D gene and trimming were derived from the DNA, and the V and J assignments and clone size from that table. The sample holds roughly 250,000 clones; under 95% are singletons and the top ten take 1.5% to 2%.

This clonotype was sampled from a young woman who had recovered from COVID-19. Sequenced input: PBMCs or T cells enriched from blood (not recorded which). V usage is TRBV6-4 and J usage is TRBJ2-3; 9 bases are shared with TRBD2. The CDR3 loop is CASSDSTSGSTDTQYF. The CDR3 DNA reads TGTGCCAGCAGTGACTCCACTAGCGGGAGCACAGATACGCAGTATTTT.